This T cell receptor (beta chain) was identified during a study of T cell therapy after organ transplantation. Study-level information: Therapy products were autologous CMV-specific T cells, peptide-expanded for about two weeks.

Comment on this clone: Its antigen is as yet unknown.

These transplant recipients had drug-resistant or recurrent cytomegalovirus infection. Regarding the study as a whole: Lower pretherapy CD8 clonality went with larger post-therapy fold change.

Profiled with immunoSEQ multiplex PCR; TCRdb holds only in-frame clones, not every one. The sample has around 50,000 clones, roughly 93% seen once; the top ten hold roughly 3%. The V and J ends lost 2 bases and 0 bases, in that order; junction bases with no gene match: 10. This CDR3 comprises 19 residues. The germline CDR1 and CDR2 sequences are MNHEY and SMNVEV (reference sequence). The J gene is TRBJ1-1, the V gene TRBV27; 12 bases are a match to TRBD1. Here the sequenced sample was CD8+ T cells from blood, taken before autologous CMV-specific T cell therapy. The receptor was derived from a human patient who had received a solid organ transplant and had CMV disease. The CDR3 coding sequence is TGTGCCAGCAGTTTAAGGGTCGGGACAGGGGGCATGGTGAACACTGAAGCTTTCTTT. Translated: CASSLRVGTGGMVNTEAFF.